One sample yielded the 15 T cell receptor beta chains listed below, sequenced in a study of a mutant IDH1 vaccine in newly diagnosed glioma. The assay was immunoSEQ multiplex PCR, and TCRdb's table has in-frame clones only and misses some. The data show 25,000 to 35,000 clones, over 70% seen once. The time point denotes: baseline, week 1 (first vaccination visit). Noted treatment: pre-vaccination baseline after standard-of-care therapy. Specimen: PBMCs, collected from a glioma patient treated with radiotherapy, temozolomide or both. Receptor source: a man younger than 45 with glioma.

The rearrangement joins TRBV5-1 to TRBJ1-1; TRBD1 aligns across 7 bases. CDR3 length equals 16 residues. Germline V gene sequence: CDR1 SGHRS, CDR2 YFSETQ. J was trimmed by 1 base and V by 6 bases; bases with no gene match: 12. The CDR3 region is CASNRDRADRNTEAFF. The CDR3 coding sequence is TGCGCCAGCAACCGAGACAGGGCCGATCGGAACACTGAAGCTTTCTTT.

V is TRBV4-1 and J is TRBJ1-3, with a weak D call TRBD1 (5 bases). The CDR3 length is 16 residues. Germline CDR1 and CDR2: MGHRA and YSYEKL. Trimming stripped 7 bases from V and 2 bases from J, with 18 bases between. This CDR3 is CASTFRGDGAGNTIYF. CDR3 DNA: TGCGCCAGCACTTTTCGGGGGGACGGGGCTGGAAACACCATATATTTT.

This clone has a single count. This sample also contains other DNA sequences that code for the same CDR3. V gene TRBV30 combines with J gene TRBJ1-1; D is ambiguous. CDR1 is GTSNPN and CDR2 is SVGIG in the germline V gene (reference sequence). The V end lost 0 bases, the J end lost 8 bases, and 10 bases lay between the germline ends. This CDR3 comprises 12 residues. CDR3 bases: TGTGCCTGGAGTGTACTAGGAACAGAAGCTTTCTTT. Translating gives CAWSVLGTEAFF.

The chain combines TRBV5-1 with TRBJ1-2; 7 nucleotides line up with TRBD1. The length of the CDR3 is 15 residues. From germline, CDR1 is SGHRS and CDR2 YFSETQ. The V gene end was trimmed by 4 bases and the J gene end by 0 bases; junction bases not matched to a gene: 6. The chain's CDR3 is CASSPFGTANYGYTF. As DNA, the CDR3 is TGCGCCAGCAGCCCCTTCGGGACAGCTAACTATGGCTACACCTTC.

V is TRBV27 and J is TRBJ1-2; 8 positions match TRBD1. The CDR3 totals 14 residues. Germline trimming cut 6 bases from V and 7 bases from J; bases unmatched to any gene: 10. Germline V CDR1 and CDR2: MNHEY, SMNVEV (reference sequence). CDR3 loop: CASRPTGGGPGYTF. The CDR3 DNA follows: TGTGCCAGCAGGCCCACAGGGGGGGGGCCTGGCTACACCTTC.

V and J are TRBV19 and TRBJ1-1; D is perhaps TRBD1 (6 bases). From germline, CDR1 is LNHDA and CDR2 SQIVND (reference sequence). V was shortened by 3 bases and J by 4 bases, with 15 bases between the two germline ends. The CDR3 spans 15 residues. This chain's CDR3 is CASSIVGGRGTEAFF. In nucleotides, the CDR3 is TGTGCCAGTAGTATCGTCGGGGGGCGCGGCACTGAAGCTTTCTTT.

The CDR3 reads CASSKSAAMNTEAFF. As DNA, the CDR3 is TGCGCCAGCAGTAAATCGGCAGCCATGAACACTGAAGCTTTCTTT. The chain joins TRBV5-1 to TRBJ1-1; D unresolved. Trimming stripped 5 bases from V and 0 bases from J, with 14 bases between. Per the germline V gene, CDR1 is SGHRS and CDR2 is YFSETQ. This CDR3 has 15 residues.

The V gene is TRBV5-1, the J gene TRBJ2-7; weak D call: TRBD2 (6 bases). The V end was cut by 3 bases, the J end by 3 bases, with 13 bases between. Per germline, CDR1 SGHRS and CDR2 YFSETQ. The CDR3 contains 14 residues. Here the CDR3 DNA reads TGCGCCAGCAGCTGGGTGCCGGGGGACTACGAGCAGTACTTC. Translated, it gives CASSWVPGDYEQYF.

The rearrangement links TRBV19 to TRBJ2-2; weak D call: TRBD1 (6 bases). The germline V gene encodes CDR1 LNHDA and CDR2 SQIVND (reference sequence). This CDR3 region has 15 residues. Trimming cost V 5 bases and J 2 bases, with 12 bases left between them. The CDR3 DNA reads as TGTGCCAGTAGTTACGGGACAATTAACACCGGGGAGCTGTTTTTT. Its translation: CASSYGTINTGELFF.

The V call is TRBV7-9, the J call TRBJ2-7, with 11 bases identical to TRBD1. V shed 4 bases, J shed 3 bases, and the junction held 5 bases outside the gene matches. In germline, CDR1 is SEHNR, CDR2 FQNEAQ (reference sequence). This CDR3 is built from 15 residues. The CDR3 DNA reads TGTGCCAGCAGCTCTGCTGGGACAGGGGGCTACGAGCAGTACTTC. This sequence encodes CASSSAGTGGYEQYF.

The genes are TRBV4-2 and TRBJ2-1, with 8 bases lining up with TRBD2. CDR3 length equals 17 residues. The V segment lost 5 bases and the J segment 0 bases; nucleotides outside the gene matches: 9. Germline lookup yields CDR1 LGHNA and CDR2 YNFKEQ. CDR3 protein: CASSVFSGTSSYNEQFF. CDR3 DNA: TGTGCCAGCAGCGTATTTAGCGGGACGAGCTCCTACAATGAGCAGTTCTTC.

The chain's CDR3 is CASSLTATQYF. CDR3 DNA: TGCGCCAGCAGCTTGACCGCGACCCAGTACTTC. This chain uses TRBV5-1 with TRBJ2-5; D remains ambiguous. This CDR3 has 11 residues. V lost 1 base to trimming and J lost 7 bases, with 5 bases between them. CDR1 and CDR2 from the germline V gene are SGHRS and YFSETQ.

The CDR3 sequence: CASSQNLRGPEAFF. Here the CDR3 DNA reads TGTGCCAGTAGTCAGAACCTCCGGGGCCCTGAAGCTTTCTTT. The J gene is TRBJ1-1, the V gene TRBV19; TRBD1 is a possible D gene (5 bases). The germline CDR1 and CDR2 sequences are LNHDA and SQIVND (reference sequence). V was pared by 5 bases and J by 6 bases, with 16 bases between. The CDR3 consists of 14 residues.

This clone was seen only a few times. The chain employs TRBV30 and TRBJ2-2, with D possibly TRBD1 on 5 matching bases. V gave up 1 base and J gave up 6 bases, with 6 bases separating them. CDR3 length: 12 amino acids. The germline V gene has CDR1 GTSNPN and CDR2 SVGIG (reference sequence). CDR3 in DNA: TGTGCCTGGAGTGAGGGGTCCGGGGAGCTGTTTTTT. This gives the protein CAWSEGSGELFF.

The V gene is TRBV6-5, the J gene TRBJ2-5, with 8 bases that match TRBD2. The V gene end was trimmed by 6 bases and the J gene end by 5 bases; junction bases not matched to a gene: 11. The CDR3 sequence is 15 residues long. Germline V lookup: CDR1 MNHEY, CDR2 SVGAGI. The DNA of the CDR3 is TGTGCCAGCAGGGCCGGGGGGGGTTTCCAGGAGACCCAGTACTTC. Protein sequence: CASRAGGGFQETQYF.